This T cell receptor (beta chain) derives from a study of blood T cell repertoires in COVID-19. Background on the study: Both acute and convalescent COVID-19 samples were obtained from the United States, Italy and Spain. PBMCs, B-cell-depleted T cells, or T cells were the source of the cDNA or gDNA that made up the material.

Authors' processing steps: The authors estimated nucleated cell counts from reference gene primer amplification. Assay: immunoSEQ multiplex PCR; the TCRdb copy retains only in-frame clones and omits some. V, J and clone size are those of that table, while D and trimming were read from the DNA. The repertoire consists of around 86,000 clones, with roughly 84% occurring once and the leading ten covering around 11%. The germline CDR1 and CDR2 sequences are SGHRS and YFSETQ. V dropped 4 bases and J dropped 4; count of bases not matched to a gene: 7. This CDR3 region has 14 residues. The gene calls are TRBV5-1 and TRBJ2-7, with TRBD2 matching over 8 bases. Sample: peripheral blood. The receptor comes from a human donor in a cohort sampled during active COVID-19. For the CDR3, the DNA is TGCGCCAGCAGCCCGGGAGGGAGACTATACGAGCAGTACTTC. Its protein is CASSPGGRLYEQYF.